Below are 23 T cell receptor beta chains sequenced from a single sample in a study of blood T cell repertoires in COVID-19. Only in-frame clones appear in the TCRdb table, and some are missing; sequencing was by immunoSEQ multiplex PCR. The data contain roughly 150,000 clones, 65% to 80% of them seen just once; the ten biggest clones take up roughly 19%. Sequencing was performed on PBMCs or T cells enriched from blood (not recorded which). The receptors were gathered from a woman between 65 and 79 years old in a cohort exposed to, infected with or recovered from COVID-19 (not recorded which).

V and J are TRBV30 and TRBJ1-4; 7 nucleotides agree with TRBD1. This CDR3 is 14 amino acids long. Trimming took 3 bases from V and 5 from J; bases not matched to a gene: 6. Germline V gives CDR1 GTSNPN, CDR2 SVGIG (reference sequence). CDR3 loop: CAWSETGVNEKLFF. The CDR3 bases are TGTGCCTGGAGCGAAACAGGGGTCAATGAAAAACTGTTTTTT.

This clone was seen a handful of times. The chain employs TRBV7-2 and TRBJ1-4; 9 bases agree with TRBD1. The CDR3 covers 18 residues. J gave up 7 bases and V 0 bases, and 12 bases lay outside the gene matches. The germline gives CDR1 SGHTA, CDR2 FQGNSA. This CDR3 reads CASSLAGTGQATGEKLFF. Written as DNA, the CDR3 is TGTGCCAGCAGCTTAGCCGGGACAGGGCAGGCTACGGGTGAAAAACTGTTTTTT.

The chain uses TRBV28 and TRBJ1-2; D is possibly TRBD1 (5 bases). The CDR3 runs 14 residues. V lost 6 bases and J 4 bases, leaving 15 bases between the germline ends. CDR1 is MDHEN and CDR2 is SYDVKM in the germline V gene. CDR3 loop: CASRVPRRGYGYTF. The CDR3 bases are TGTGCCAGCAGAGTGCCAAGAAGGGGCTATGGCTACACCTTC.

The J gene is TRBJ2-7, the V gene TRBV7-6, with 8 bases fitting TRBD2. The CDR3 length is 16 residues. Germline values: CDR1 SGHVS, CDR2 FNYEAQ. The V segment lost 2 bases and the J segment 1 base; nucleotides outside the gene matches: 7. The CDR3 spells CASSLQLAANSYEQYF. CDR3 sequence (DNA): TGTGCCAGCAGCTTACAACTAGCGGCAAATTCCTACGAGCAGTACTTC. Filled out from reference TRBV7-6 and TRBJ2-7, the complete variable domain reads GAGVSQSPRYKVTKRGQDVALRCDPISGHVSLYWYRQALGQGPEFLTYFNYEAQQDKSGLPNDRFSAERPEGSISTLTIQRTEQRDSAMYRCASSLQLAANSYEQYFGPGTRLTVT.

This chain uses TRBV19 with TRBJ2-7, with TRBD2 matching 8 bases. The CDR3 has 15 residues. The ends lost 2 bases at V and 4 bases at J; junction bases unmatched: 7. Germline V lookup: CDR1 LNHDA, CDR2 SQIVND (reference sequence). The DNA of the CDR3 is TGTGCCAGTAGTATAATCAGCGGGAGTGGGTACGAGCAGTACTTC. It encodes CASSIISGSGYEQYF.

This chain uses TRBV24-1 with TRBJ1-5; 7 bases fit TRBD1. With V trimmed by 3 bases and J by 2 bases, 6 bases remained unmatched. The CDR3 spans 16 residues. Looked up from germline, CDR1 is KGHDR and CDR2 is SFDVKD. CDR3 coding DNA: TGTGCCACCAGTGATCCCAGACAGGGCGGCAATCAGCCCCAGCATTTT. Protein: CATSDPRQGGNQPQHF.

This chain uses TRBV24-1 with TRBJ2-3; maybe TRBD2 (6 bases). Germline CDR1 reads KGHDR; CDR2 reads SFDVKD. CDR3 size: 13 residues. The ends were cut back, 0 bases at V and 9 bases at J, with 9 bases in the middle. As DNA, the CDR3 is TGTGCCACCAGTGATTTGAAAGGGAGGACGCAGTATTTT. This gives the protein CATSDLKGRTQYF.

The genes are TRBV18 and TRBJ2-1; D remains ambiguous. Germline CDR1 reads KGHSH; CDR2 reads LQKENI. The CDR3 totals 13 residues. With 4 bases removed from V and 3 bases from J, the gap between germline ends came to 7 bases. CDR3 in DNA: TGTGCCAGCTCACTGACAAACTACAATGAGCAGTTCTTC. Translated, it gives CASSLTNYNEQFF.

This chain links TRBV7-2 with TRBJ2-2; 7 bases align to TRBD1. Germline V gene data show CDR1 as SGHTA and CDR2 as FQGNSA. The CDR3 runs to 15 residues. V was clipped by 5 bases and J by 7 bases; unmatched bases: 10. CDR3 in DNA: TGTGCCAGCAGCCCACCGACAGGGCTTAACGGGGAGCTGTTTTTT. As protein: CASSPPTGLNGELFF. Based on the CDR3 plus reference TRBV7-2 and TRBJ2-2, the full variable domain is GAGVSQSPSNKVTEKGKDVELRCDPISGHTALYWYRQSLGQGLEFLIYFQGNSAPDKSGLPSDRFSAERTGGSVSTLTIQRTQQEDSAVYLCASSPPTGLNGELFFGEGSRLTVL.

This clone was seen at least ten times. The chain has TRBV7-9 and TRBJ2-2; TRBD1 is a possible D gene (5 bases). Trimming removed 5 bases at V and 6 bases at J, with 13 bases between. The CDR3 runs 14 residues. Germline V CDR1 and CDR2: SEHNR, FQNEAQ (reference sequence). In DNA form, the CDR3 reads TGTGCCAGCAGCCCGCCGCAGGGCTCCGGGGAGCTGTTTTTT. It specifies CASSPPQGSGELFF.

The chain carries TRBV19 and TRBJ1-4; 10 nucleotides line up with TRBD1. Per the germline V gene, CDR1 is LNHDA and CDR2 is SQIVND (reference sequence). This CDR3 has 14 amino acids. The V gene end was trimmed by 5 bases and the J gene end by 8 bases; junction bases not matched to a gene: 5. The CDR3 reads CASSSETGGEKLFF. The CDR3 coding sequence is TGTGCCAGTAGTTCTGAGACAGGGGGCGAAAAACTGTTTTTT.

CDR3 DNA sequence: TGCGCCAGCAGCCCAGACTCCTTCGGGTCGATCTATGGCTACACCTTC. Translated: CASSPDSFGSIYGYTF. The V call is TRBV4-3, the J call TRBJ1-2; D is unclear. From germline, CDR1 is LGHNA and CDR2 YSLEER. This CDR3 contains 16 residues. V was pared by 4 bases and J by 4 bases, with 19 bases between.

V gene TRBV12-3 or TRBV12-4 combines with J gene TRBJ1-1; tentatively, D is TRBD1 (5 bases). The CDR3 totals 13 residues. The V end was cut by 8 bases, the J end by 1 base, with 11 bases between. In nucleotides, the CDR3 is TGTGCCAGCGCGGGGGAATGGAACACTGAAGCTTTCTTT. This sequence encodes CASAGEWNTEAFF.

The chain couples TRBV7-8 to TRBJ1-4; 12 positions match TRBD1. After removal of 4 bases from V and 7 bases from J, the junction contained 4 bases not matched to a gene. CDR3 length equals 15 residues. In germline, CDR1 is SGHVS, CDR2 FQNEAQ. CDR3 sequence: CASSSRDRGLEKLFF. The CDR3 coding sequence is TGTGCCAGCAGCTCCCGGGACAGGGGGCTTGAAAAACTGTTTTTT.

The chain links TRBV4-3 to TRBJ2-7, with D perhaps matching TRBD1 (6 bases). CDR1 is LGHNA, CDR2 YSLEER, per germline. V dropped 0 bases and J dropped 6 bases, with 15 bases sitting between them. This CDR3 is built from 15 residues. CDR3 loop: CASSQEYRVGAEQYF. The CDR3 nucleotides are TGCGCCAGCAGCCAAGAATACAGGGTAGGGGCCGAGCAGTACTTC.

This chain connects TRBV28 to TRBJ1-2; D may be TRBD1 (5 bases). Deletions cut 2 bases from V and 8 bases from J, with 18 bases between. The CDR3 totals 15 residues. CDR1 is MDHEN and CDR2 is SYDVKM in the germline V gene. The CDR3 nucleotides are TGTGCCAGCAGTTTAGAAGCAGGGAAGGTTGTCGGCTACACCTTC. Amino acid sequence: CASSLEAGKVVGYTF.

CDR3 nucleotides: TGTGCCAGCAGTCTACGGTACCAAGAGACCCAGTACTTC. It translates to CASSLRYQETQYF. The chain joins TRBV27 to TRBJ2-5; D gene uncertain. V lost 5 bases and J lost 0, with 7 bases in between. Germline assignment: CDR1 MNHEY and CDR2 SMNVEV (reference sequence). The CDR3 sequence is 13 residues long.

The chain couples TRBV15 to TRBJ1-1; the match to TRBD1 covers 9 bases. Trimming removed 10 bases from V and 5 bases from J; junction bases left unmatched: 14. Germline CDR1 LNHNV, CDR2 YYDKDF (reference sequence). The CDR3 is 15 residues long. In DNA, the CDR3 is TGTGCCATCTCTCCCGGGACAGGGTTACGAACTGAAGCTTTCTTT. This codes for CAISPGTGLRTEAFF.

The sample holds a few counts of this clone. The chain combines TRBV10-3 with TRBJ2-1; D uncertain. The germline V gene encodes CDR1 ENHRY and CDR2 SYGVKD. The V and J ends lost 0 bases and 7 bases respectively, with 4 bases between them. CDR3 length: 12 amino acids. The CDR3 loop is CAISESTNEQFF. DNA of the CDR3: TGTGCCATCAGTGAGTCGACTAATGAGCAGTTCTTC.

The chain combines TRBV7-9 with TRBJ2-2; D remains unclear. CDR1 and CDR2 (germline): SEHNR, FQNEAQ (reference sequence). The CDR3 loop spans 14 amino acids. V lost 5 bases and J 5 bases, leaving 12 bases between the germline ends. The CDR3 DNA is TGTGCCAGCAGCCTCTACCTCCAAACCGGGGAGCTGTTTTTT. As protein: CASSLYLQTGELFF.

This chain links TRBV3-1 (or the pseudogene TRBV3-2) with TRBJ2-7; D possibly corresponds to TRBD2 (6 bases). Germline V lookup: CDR1 LGHDT, CDR2 YNNKEL (reference sequence). CDR3 length: 13 amino acids. The germline V and J ends were trimmed by 4 bases and 4 bases, with 11 bases remaining between them. The CDR3: CASSPHGGYEQYF. DNA for the CDR3: TGTGCCAGCAGCCCTCACGGGGGTTACGAGCAGTACTTC.

J is TRBJ1-1 and V is TRBV10-2; possibly TRBD1 for D (5 bases). The CDR3 is 13 amino acids. Germline CDR1 and CDR2: WSHSY and SAAADI. V was clipped by 6 bases and J by 4 bases, with 12 bases between them. CDR3 bases: TGCGCCAGCAGACAAGGGGCGAGCACTGAAGCTTTCTTT. Translating gives CASRQGASTEAFF.

This clone has only a few counts. The chain employs TRBV19 and TRBJ2-1; 9 bases fit TRBD2. Germline V lookup: CDR1 LNHDA, CDR2 SQIVND (reference sequence). The CDR3 is made up of 16 amino acids. V lost 5 bases and J lost 10; bases outside the gene matches: 15. The CDR3 sequence is CASSSPGLAGFEEQFF. For the CDR3, the DNA is TGTGCCAGTAGTTCCCCTGGCCTAGCGGGATTCGAAGAGCAGTTCTTC.